This T cell receptor beta chain was observed in a study of T cells after yellow fever vaccination. The study's findings and limits: Among primary-vaccination clones, most reappeared after the booster, at around 97% for CD4 and roughly 88% for CD8.

Trimming pared 2 bases from V and 8 bases from J, leaving 19 bases between. Germline CDR1 is SGHNT and CDR2 is YYREEE (reference sequence). The CDR3 totals 15 residues. In TCRdb, the 5' RACE reads were re-called with MiXCR into one record per CDR3 protein. The sample shows approximately 330,000 distinct CDR3 sequences, roughly 4.3% of them seen only once. This clonotype was counted many times. What it binds is not known. Material: PBMCs, obtained 5 days after the yellow fever booster vaccination. This TCR was sampled from a young man who received the YFV17D yellow fever vaccine. The chain combines TRBV5-4 with TRBJ1-2; no reliable D call. This CDR3 is CASSFYLGKRLGYTF. CDR3 nucleotide sequence: TGTGCCAGCAGCTTTTACTTAGGAAAACGCCTCGGCTACACCTTC.